This entry concerns a single T cell receptor (beta chain). Its antigen remains unknown. Donors were healthy HIV-negative adults without recently reported acute infections or vaccinations. CDR1 is SGHRS, CDR2 YFSETQ, per germline. The V and J ends lost 0 bases and 2 bases, in that order; junction bases with no gene match: 7. The CDR3 spans 16 residues. These data originate in a study of shared clonotypes between healthy human individuals. Study findings and constraints: It was observed that roughly 5.4% of naive CD4 clonotypes were shared across a handful of donors.

Some clones are missing from TCRdb's copy, which holds only in-frame ones; the method was immunoSEQ multiplex PCR. The sample lists 2 million to 2.5 million clones; around 95% were seen once. The receptor was isolated from a man younger than 30 in good health. The chain employs TRBV5-1 and TRBJ2-5, with 7 bases lining up with TRBD1. The specimen sequenced was naive CD4+ T cells sorted from blood. Subset reported: CD45RA+ positively selected. CDR3 region: CASSLATGALQETQYF. In DNA, the CDR3 is TGCGCCAGCAGCTTGGCCACAGGGGCCCTTCAAGAGACCCAGTACTTC.